One TCR beta chain is described in this entry. Sequencing was performed with immunoSEQ multiplex PCR; in TCRdb, only in-frame clones are kept and a portion is missing. The profile covers roughly 50,000 clones, with approximately 90% appearing a single time and roughly an eighth taken by the ten largest. The record originates from a study of blood T cell repertoires in COVID-19. Study-level information: The analysed material was cDNA or gDNA that came from T cells, B-cell-depleted T cells, or PBMCs.

This CDR3 is built from 13 residues. Germline V CDR1 and CDR2: LNHDA, SQIVND (reference sequence). Trimming stripped 6 bases from V and 9 bases from J, with 12 bases between. The sequencing sample was made of peripheral blood. The V gene is TRBV19, the J gene TRBJ1-6; possibly TRBD1 for D (6 bases). The sequence was obtained from a woman aged 55-75 years with active COVID-19. The CDR3 spells CASSLGTTSPLHF. CDR3 DNA: TGTGCCAGTAGCCTCGGGACAACTTCACCCCTCCACTTT.